This TCR beta chain was sequenced in a study of blood T cells in healthy people across ages. General observations from the study: Strong correlation existed between TCR beta diversity and naive T cell percentage.

On this clonotype itself: Antigen: not known.

PCR was performed a second time for about 7 to 12 cycles using a sample-barcoded 5' primer and a J-beta primer mix. All cDNA molecules were each tagged by a template-switch adaptor with 12 random nucleotides. TCRdb itself ran the 5' RACE reads through MiXCR, one entry per CDR3 protein. Of around 1.5 million distinct CDR3 sequences in the sample, roughly 32% are singletons; the top ten hold approximately 11%. Extraction of total RNA produced a minimum of 5.5 micrograms from each sample. Germline V gene sequence: CDR1 MNHNY, CDR2 SVGAGI (reference sequence). The CDR3 has 14 residues. After removal of 2 bases from V and 5 bases from J, the junction contained 5 bases not matched to a gene.

The gene calls are TRBV6-6 and TRBJ2-5; 7 nucleotides align to TRBD1. Sequencing used blood. The TCR sequence derives from a woman between 25 and 40 years old in good health. Here the CDR3 DNA reads TGTGCCAGCAGTTACCCGACAGGGACGGAGACCCAGTACTTC. It translates to CASSYPTGTETQYF.